These T cell receptor beta chains were read from a single sample in a study of technical replicates of blood from a few donors. The protocol was immunoSEQ multiplex PCR, while the TCRdb copy is restricted to in-frame clones and leaves out a portion. The sample consists of 70,000 to 85,000 clones, approximately 97% of them appearing once. Material: T cells isolated from PBMCs. The receptors were gathered from a human donor in good health. Both conserved end residues are part of each CDR3. The D gene is left open where the match is weak. Not every row has a clone size; where given, it reads once, few, many or a size class.

v_call: TRBV6-5
d_call: TRBD1
clone_size: -
j_call: TRBJ1-5
cdr3_length: 15
cdr3_nt: TGTGCCAGCAGTGCCGGGACAGGGGGCAATCAGCCCCAGCATTTT
cdr3_aa: CASSAGTGGNQPQHF

v_call: TRBV19
d_call: -
clone_size: -
j_call: TRBJ2-5
cdr3_length: 15
cdr3_nt: TGTGCCAGTAGTCTGCGTTTCGTGAGCCAAGAGACCCAGTACTTC
cdr3_aa: CASSLRFVSQETQYF

v_call: TRBV6-5
d_call: TRBD1
clone_size: -
j_call: TRBJ1-2
cdr3_length: 14
cdr3_nt: TGTGCCAGCAGCCCCCAGGGACAGGGCGGTGGCTACACCTTC
cdr3_aa: CASSPQGQGGGYTF

v_call: TRBV27
d_call: -
clone_size: -
j_call: TRBJ2-2
cdr3_length: 16
cdr3_nt: TGTGCCAGCAGTTTAATGTCTTTACCGGGCACCGGGGAGCTGTTTTTT
cdr3_aa: CASSLMSLPGTGELFF

v_call: TRBV18
d_call: -
clone_size: -
j_call: TRBJ1-2
cdr3_length: 14
cdr3_nt: TGTGCCAGCTCACCCCGGTGGGGGCTGGGTGGCTACACCTTC
cdr3_aa: CASSPRWGLGGYTF

v_call: TRBV5-1
d_call: TRBD1
clone_size: -
j_call: TRBJ1-6
cdr3_length: 15
cdr3_nt: TGCGCCAGCAGCCTAGAACAGGGGCGGAATTCACCCCTCCACTTT
cdr3_aa: CASSLEQGRNSPLHF

v_call: TRBV15
d_call: TRBD1
clone_size: -
j_call: TRBJ1-2
cdr3_length: 13
cdr3_nt: TGTGCCACCAGCAGAGTAACAGGGGATGGCTACACCTTC
cdr3_aa: CATSRVTGDGYTF

v_call: TRBV29-1
d_call: TRBD2
clone_size: -
j_call: TRBJ2-1
cdr3_length: 14
cdr3_nt: TGCAGCGTTGAGGCTAGCGGGGGGTGGTATGAGCAGTTCTTC
cdr3_aa: CSVEASGGWYEQFF

v_call: TRBV7-9
d_call: -
clone_size: -
j_call: TRBJ1-6
cdr3_length: 14
cdr3_nt: TGTGCCAGCAGCCTCGTGGGAGTGAATTCACCCCTCCACTTT
cdr3_aa: CASSLVGVNSPLHF

v_call: TRBV27
d_call: TRBD1
clone_size: -
j_call: TRBJ2-1
cdr3_length: 14
cdr3_nt: TGTGCCAGCAGAGCGACCGGGACAGCAAATGAGCAGTTCTTC
cdr3_aa: CASRATGTANEQFF

v_call: TRBV11-2
d_call: -
clone_size: -
j_call: TRBJ2-7
cdr3_length: 15
cdr3_nt: TGTGCCAGCAGCCCCTCCCTAGTGAAGGACTACGAGCAGTACTTC
cdr3_aa: CASSPSLVKDYEQYF

v_call: TRBV15
d_call: TRBD2
clone_size: -
j_call: TRBJ2-3
cdr3_length: 19
cdr3_nt: TGTGCCACCAGCCTCCAGGGACTAGCGGGGGGGCGGCGAACAGATACGCAGTATTTT
cdr3_aa: CATSLQGLAGGRRTDTQYF

v_call: TRBV30
d_call: TRBD2
clone_size: -
j_call: TRBJ2-3
cdr3_length: 13
cdr3_nt: TGTGCCTGGAGTCGGGGGGTGGGGAATACGCAGTATTTT
cdr3_aa: CAWSRGVGNTQYF

v_call: TRBV2
d_call: TRBD1
clone_size: -
j_call: TRBJ1-5
cdr3_length: 14
cdr3_nt: TGTGCCAGCAGCGACAGGGCTTGGGATCAGCCCCAGCATTTT
cdr3_aa: CASSDRAWDQPQHF

v_call: TRBV28
d_call: -
clone_size: -
j_call: TRBJ2-7
cdr3_length: 15
cdr3_nt: TGTGCCAGCAGTACCCCCCAGGGGAGCTCCTACGAGCAGTACTTC
cdr3_aa: CASSTPQGSSYEQYF

v_call: TRBV28
d_call: -
clone_size: -
j_call: TRBJ1-2
cdr3_length: 19
cdr3_nt: TGTGCCAGCAGTTTAGTCGGGGGATATTATCGACAGAGGAACTATGGCTACACCTTC
cdr3_aa: CASSLVGGYYRQRNYGYTF

v_call: TRBV16
d_call: TRBD2
clone_size: -
j_call: TRBJ2-5
cdr3_length: 15
cdr3_nt: TGTGCCAGCAGCCAATCCACGGGAGGGGCCGAGACCCAGTACTTC
cdr3_aa: CASSQSTGGAETQYF

v_call: TRBV7-6
d_call: -
clone_size: -
j_call: TRBJ2-7
cdr3_length: 15
cdr3_nt: TGTGCCAGCAGCCCAAGGCAGGGAATCACCTACGAGCAGTACTTC
cdr3_aa: CASSPRQGITYEQYF

v_call: TRBV2
d_call: TRBD1
clone_size: -
j_call: TRBJ1-2
cdr3_length: 15
cdr3_nt: TGTGCCAGCAGATCCGGGACAGGTAATATCGGAGGCTACACCTTC
cdr3_aa: CASRSGTGNIGGYTF

v_call: TRBV7-7
d_call: -
clone_size: -
j_call: TRBJ2-7
cdr3_length: 13
cdr3_nt: TGTGCTAGCAGTTTGGCGGATACCTACGAGCAGTACTTC
cdr3_aa: CASSLADTYEQYF

v_call: TRBV6-6
d_call: TRBD1
clone_size: -
j_call: TRBJ1-3
cdr3_length: 16
cdr3_nt: TGTGCCAGCAGTTCAGGACAGGGCATAGGCGGAAACACCATATATTTT
cdr3_aa: CASSSGQGIGGNTIYF

v_call: TRBV6-5
d_call: -
clone_size: -
j_call: TRBJ2-3
cdr3_length: 16
cdr3_nt: TGTGCCAGCAGTTACCAACCACTAGGCGACACAGATACGCAGTATTTT
cdr3_aa: CASSYQPLGDTDTQYF

v_call: TRBV11-2
d_call: -
clone_size: -
j_call: TRBJ1-4
cdr3_length: 13
cdr3_nt: TGTGCCAGCTCGAGGGCGGCTAATGAAAAACTGTTTTTT
cdr3_aa: CASSRAANEKLFF

v_call: TRBV5-1
d_call: -
clone_size: -
j_call: TRBJ2-4
cdr3_length: 16
cdr3_nt: TGCGCCAGCAGCCCGACAGTTACTCTAGCCAAAAACATTCAGTACTTC
cdr3_aa: CASSPTVTLAKNIQYF

v_call: TRBV5-4
d_call: TRBD2
clone_size: -
j_call: TRBJ2-4
cdr3_length: 16
cdr3_nt: TGTGCCAGCAGCCCGGGACTAGCGGTAGCCAAAAACATTCAGTACTTC
cdr3_aa: CASSPGLAVAKNIQYF

v_call: TRBV2
d_call: -
clone_size: -
j_call: TRBJ1-2
cdr3_length: 11
cdr3_nt: TGTGCCAGCAGTGAATTGAGAGGCTACACCTTC
cdr3_aa: CASSELRGYTF

v_call: TRBV2
d_call: -
clone_size: -
j_call: TRBJ1-2
cdr3_length: 12
cdr3_nt: TGTGCCAGCCCACAGGGATCCTATGGCTACACCTTC
cdr3_aa: CASPQGSYGYTF

v_call: TRBV15
d_call: -
clone_size: once
j_call: TRBJ1-5
cdr3_length: 14
cdr3_nt: TGTGCCACCAGCAGAGTAGATAGCAATCAGCCCCAGCATTTT
cdr3_aa: CATSRVDSNQPQHF

v_call: TRBV28
d_call: -
clone_size: -
j_call: TRBJ2-3
cdr3_length: 19
cdr3_nt: TGTGCCAGCAGCGGGGGGTGGACAGGGATGACTATATTCACAGATACGCAGTATTTT
cdr3_aa: CASSGGWTGMTIFTDTQYF

v_call: TRBV7-8
d_call: TRBD1
clone_size: -
j_call: TRBJ2-5
cdr3_length: 15
cdr3_nt: TGTGCCAGCAGCTTAGGTGGGACAGCGCAAGAGACCCAGTACTTC
cdr3_aa: CASSLGGTAQETQYF

v_call: TRBV6-5
d_call: TRBD1
clone_size: few
j_call: TRBJ1-1
cdr3_length: 14
cdr3_nt: TGTGCCAGCAGTTACAGGACAGGGGAAACTGAAGCTTTCTTT
cdr3_aa: CASSYRTGETEAFF

v_call: TRBV27
d_call: -
clone_size: -
j_call: TRBJ2-3
cdr3_length: 14
cdr3_nt: TGTGCCAGCAGTTTATTGGCAGACACAGATACGCAGTATTTT
cdr3_aa: CASSLLADTDTQYF

v_call: TRBV19
d_call: -
clone_size: -
j_call: TRBJ2-7
cdr3_length: 13
cdr3_nt: TGTGCCAGTAGTGGCTACAGCTCCTACGAGCAGTACTTC
cdr3_aa: CASSGYSSYEQYF

v_call: TRBV7-9
d_call: TRBD2
clone_size: -
j_call: TRBJ2-1
cdr3_length: 17
cdr3_nt: TGTGCCAGCAGCGCAGACCCCCGACTAGCGGGTCTGCATGAGCAGTTCTTC
cdr3_aa: CASSADPRLAGLHEQFF

v_call: TRBV18
d_call: -
clone_size: -
j_call: TRBJ1-5
cdr3_length: 14
cdr3_nt: TGTGCCAGCTACAGTGGGGGGGCCGGTCAGCCCCAGCATTTT
cdr3_aa: CASYSGGAGQPQHF

v_call: TRBV9
d_call: TRBD1
clone_size: -
j_call: TRBJ1-1
cdr3_length: 16
cdr3_nt: TGTGCCAGCAGCGTAAGGACAGGCCCGTATGACACTGAAGCTTTCTTT
cdr3_aa: CASSVRTGPYDTEAFF

v_call: TRBV6-1
d_call: -
clone_size: -
j_call: TRBJ1-3
cdr3_length: 13
cdr3_nt: TGTGCCAGCAGTGAAGACAGTGGAAACACCATATATTTT
cdr3_aa: CASSEDSGNTIYF

v_call: TRBV6-6
d_call: TRBD1
clone_size: -
j_call: TRBJ1-1
cdr3_length: 14
cdr3_nt: TGTGCCAGCAGACCGACAGGGGTTGCTGCTGAAGCTTTCTTT
cdr3_aa: CASRPTGVAAEAFF

v_call: TRBV5-1
d_call: -
clone_size: -
j_call: TRBJ1-5
cdr3_length: 13
cdr3_nt: TGCGCCAGCAGCTCCGACAGGAATCAGCCCCAGCATTTT
cdr3_aa: CASSSDRNQPQHF

v_call: TRBV25-1
d_call: TRBD1
clone_size: -
j_call: TRBJ2-5
cdr3_length: 14
cdr3_nt: TGTGCCAGCAGTGAATCAACAGGGGGAGAGACCCAGTACTTC
cdr3_aa: CASSESTGGETQYF

v_call: TRBV5-4
d_call: -
clone_size: -
j_call: TRBJ1-1
cdr3_length: 15
cdr3_nt: TGTGCCAGCAGCCTCCGTCCTTTGAGGAACACTGAAGCTTTCTTT
cdr3_aa: CASSLRPLRNTEAFF

v_call: TRBV4-1
d_call: -
clone_size: once
j_call: TRBJ1-3
cdr3_length: 15
cdr3_nt: TGCGCCAGCAGCCAAGTATCCGGGTTGATAAACACCATATATTTT
cdr3_aa: CASSQVSGLINTIYF

v_call: TRBV6-1
d_call: TRBD1
clone_size: -
j_call: TRBJ2-1
cdr3_length: 16
cdr3_nt: TGTGCCAGCAGTGTGAGACAGGGTTATACTAGTAATGAGCAGTTCTTC
cdr3_aa: CASSVRQGYTSNEQFF

v_call: TRBV5-6
d_call: TRBD2
clone_size: -
j_call: TRBJ2-7
cdr3_length: 16
cdr3_nt: TGTGCCAGCAGCTTGACTAGCGGGGGGGCACTATACGAGCAGTACTTC
cdr3_aa: CASSLTSGGALYEQYF

v_call: TRBV11-3
d_call: -
clone_size: -
j_call: TRBJ2-7
cdr3_length: 12
cdr3_nt: TGTGCCAGCAGCTCCAGGGGAGGGGAGCAGTACTTC
cdr3_aa: CASSSRGGEQYF

v_call: TRBV28
d_call: TRBD2
clone_size: -
j_call: TRBJ2-7
cdr3_length: 15
cdr3_nt: TGTGCCAGCAGTCGACTAGCCCGAGGGATCAACGAGCAGTACTTC
cdr3_aa: CASSRLARGINEQYF

v_call: TRBV28
d_call: TRBD1
clone_size: -
j_call: TRBJ1-1
cdr3_length: 17
cdr3_nt: TGTGCCAGCAGTTTAGCCATTCCGGGACAGCCGAACACTGAAGCTTTCTTT
cdr3_aa: CASSLAIPGQPNTEAFF